This T cell receptor beta chain derives from a study of blood T cell repertoires in COVID-19. Between the trimmed V and J ends, which lost 0 bases and 6 bases, there was a span of 12 bases. The length of the CDR3 is 15 residues. In germline, CDR1 is LGHNA, CDR2 YNFKEQ. Using immunoSEQ multiplex PCR, the repertoire was profiled, and TCRdb retains in-frame clones only, with some absent. The sample holds 50,000 or so clones, more than 70% seen once. This chain connects TRBV4-2 to TRBJ2-1, with D possibly being TRBD1 (5 bases). The TCR originated in a man aged 40-50 years with active COVID-19. The source material was peripheral blood. CDR3 coding DNA: TGTGCCAGCAGCCAAGACAGGGCCATTATCAATGAGCAGTTCTTC. Amino acid sequence: CASSQDRAIINEQFF.